This T cell receptor (beta chain) was found in a study of beta chain features in type 1 diabetes. Overall study: Similarity in age, gender and cell yields was seen between patients and healthy donors. Overall study results and limits: Patients' naive, central memory and regulatory TCRB repertoires appeared more alike than those of healthy donors. In all four CD4+ subsets, TCRB CDR3 length was significantly, moderately reduced in type 1 diabetes.

Isolated RNA was reverse transcribed in full, so expressed TCRB transcripts were sequenced. TCRdb's copy holds only in-frame clones and misses some; the assay was immunoSEQ multiplex PCR. The data show fewer than 70,000 clones, about 64% seen once. Donors underwent one heparinised blood draw, 100 to 150 mL on average. Comments on this clone: The antigen remains undetermined.

Sequencing was performed on stem cell memory CD4+ T cells from blood. This clonotype was sampled from a woman aged 25 to 39 with type 1 diabetes.

The CDR3 is CASSRYPRLAAYNEQFF. CDR3 nucleotide sequence: TGCGCCAGCAGCCGATACCCTCGGCTAGCGGCCTACAATGAGCAGTTCTTC. The chain uses TRBV4-1 and TRBJ2-1; 7 positions match TRBD2. This CDR3 has 17 residues. With V trimmed by 4 bases and J by 2 bases, 11 bases remained unmatched. From germline, CDR1 is MGHRA and CDR2 YSYEKL.